These T cell receptor beta chains were read from a single sample in a study of blood T cells in healthy people across ages. TCRdb reanalysed the 5' RACE reads using MiXCR and keeps one entry per CDR3 protein. Of fewer than 2,000,000 distinct CDR3 sequences listed, roughly two fifths were seen once; the top ten hold roughly 24%. Sequenced: blood. These receptor sequences come from a human donor in good health. Each CDR3 is given with its conserved first and last residue. Fields, in order: J gene, V gene, clone size, D gene, CDR3 protein, CDR3 DNA. A D gene is named only where the DNA matches it firmly. Part of the rows lack a size; the others show once, few, many or a class for expanded clones.

>TRBJ2-3|TRBV7-9|NA|NA
CASQPRQGTDTQYF
TGTGCCAGCCAGCCGAGACAGGGCACAGATACGCAGTATTTT
>TRBJ2-7|TRBV9|NA|NA
CASSDGPGYEQYF
TGTGCCAGCAGCGACGGGCCGGGCTACGAGCAGTACTTC
>TRBJ1-5|TRBV7-9|once|NA
CASSSEQFHQPQHF
TGTGCCAGCAGCTCGGAACAGTTTCATCAGCCCCAGCATTTT
>TRBJ2-7|TRBV6-2/TRBV6-3|NA|TRBD1
CASTTGGRGYEQYF
TGTGCCAGCACCACAGGGGGCAGAGGCTACGAGCAGTACTTC
>TRBJ2-5|TRBV29-1|few|NA
CSVRLVLMETQYF
TGCAGCGTCAGACTAGTCCTGATGGAGACCCAGTACTTC
>TRBJ2-7|TRBV5-6|NA|NA
CASSLMPFHEQYF
TGTGCCAGCAGCTTGATGCCGTTCCACGAGCAGTACTTC
>TRBJ1-2|TRBV7-9|NA|NA
CASTPDRVLGYTF
TGTGCCAGCACCCCGGACCGGGTATTGGGTTACACCTTC
>TRBJ1-2|TRBV7-2|NA|NA
CASSLATGARSSGYTF
TGTGCCAGCAGCTTAGCGACCGGGGCAAGGAGCTCCGGCTACACCTTC
>TRBJ2-5|TRBV11-2|few|TRBD1
CASSLDDREWATQYF
TGTGCCAGCAGCTTAGATGACAGGGAATGGGCGACCCAGTACTTC
>TRBJ2-5|TRBV7-8|few|NA
CASSLALIGSEQYF
TGTGCCAGCAGCTTAGCGCTTATCGGGAGTGAGCAGTACTTC
>TRBJ1-2|TRBV7-2|NA|TRBD1
CAGSPRQGDRAYGYTF
TGTGCCGGCAGCCCCCGCCAGGGGGACAGGGCGTACGGCTACACCTTC
>TRBJ2-1|TRBV20-1|NA|NA
CSAYQLSPNEQFF
TGCAGTGCTTATCAGCTATCCCCCAATGAGCAGTTCTTC
>TRBJ2-3|TRBV5-6|NA|NA
CASSLQGGGRDTQYF
TGTGCCAGCAGCTTACAAGGGGGTGGAAGAGATACGCAGTATTTT
>TRBJ2-3|TRBV15|NA|NA
CATSSRIPGGTDTQYF
TGTGCCACCAGCTCGAGGATTCCCGGGGGCACAGATACGCAGTATTTT
>TRBJ1-2|TRBV20-1|NA|NA
CSAREPGESYGYTF
TGCAGTGCTAGGGAGCCAGGGGAAAGCTATGGCTACACCTTC
>TRBJ1-1|TRBV29-1|few|NA
CSVEVRGLNTEAFF
TGCAGCGTTGAAGTCCGGGGCTTGAACACTGAAGCTTTCTTT
>TRBJ1-4|TRBV12-3/TRBV12-4|NA|TRBD1
CASRYTGGFSEKPFF
TGTGCCAGCAGATATACAGGGGGCTTTAGTGAAAAACCGTTTTTT
>TRBJ2-7|TRBV20-1|few|TRBD2
CSALTSGGSYEQYF
TGCAGTGCTCTTACTAGCGGGGGATCCTACGAGCAGTACTTC
>TRBJ2-5|TRBV11-3|NA|NA
CASSPSIVETQYF
TGTGCCAGCAGCCCCTCGATCGTTGAGACCCAGTACTTC
>TRBJ2-1|TRBV12-3/TRBV12-4|NA|TRBD2
CASSPTSGAFTNEQFF
TGTGCCAGCAGTCCCACTAGCGGGGCTTTTACAAATGAGCAGTTCTTC
>TRBJ2-7|TRBV25-1|NA|NA
CASSDSGSAEHYEQYF
TGTGCCAGCAGTGATTCGGGGTCAGCGGAACATTACGAGCAGTACTTC
>TRBJ1-5|TRBV28|NA|NA
CASTPPGAGEPQHF
TGTGCCAGCACTCCTCCCGGTGCCGGGGAGCCCCAGCATTTT
>TRBJ1-1|TRBV7-8|NA|NA
CASSLVSKGAAFF
TGTGCCAGCAGCTTAGTGTCAAAGGGTGCGGCTTTCTTT
>TRBJ1-1|TRBV2|NA|NA
CASTPDGGYTEAFF
TGTGCCAGCACCCCGGACGGGGGCTACACTGAAGCTTTCTTT
>TRBJ2-4|TRBV7-8|NA|NA
CAGSPNPGPQEEQYF
TGTGCCGGCAGCCCAAACCCGGGACCCCAGGAAGAGCAGTACTTC
>TRBJ1-1|TRBV4-1|NA|TRBD1
CASSPNRGTEAFF
TGCGCCAGCAGCCCAAACAGGGGTACCGAAGCTTTCTTT
>TRBJ1-1|TRBV20-1|few|NA
CSATYGRQGTEAFF
TGCAGTGCTACCTATGGTCGGCAGGGGACTGAAGCTTTCTTT
>TRBJ1-5|TRBV6-5|NA|NA
CASRPQGNQPQHF
TGTGCCAGCAGACCACAGGGTAATCAGCCCCAGCATTTT
>TRBJ2-5|TRBV6-2/TRBV6-3|few|TRBD1
CASSYWERWDRGSQETQYF
TGTGCCAGCAGTTACTGGGAGCGTTGGGACAGGGGGTCCCAAGAGACCCAGTACTTC
>TRBJ2-5|TRBV25-1|few|TRBD2
CASSETSGGKETQYF
TGTGCCAGCAGTGAGACTAGCGGGGGTAAAGAGACCCAGTACTTC
>TRBJ2-1|TRBV5-1|once|TRBD2
CASSPNKGGGDNEQFF
TGCGCCAGCAGCCCTAACAAGGGCGGGGGGGACAATGAGCAGTTCTTC
>TRBJ1-2|TRBV7-2|NA|NA
CASSLARDKGHTF
TGTGCCAGCAGCTTAGCGCGGGATAAGGGCCACACCTTC
>TRBJ1-1|TRBV12-5|NA|NA
CASGWGSMNTEAFF
TGTGCTAGTGGTTGGGGCTCTATGAACACTGAAGCTTTCTTT
>TRBJ1-2|TRBV7-9|NA|TRBD1
CASINLRTGLYGYTF
TGTGCCAGCATCAATCTTCGGACAGGGCTCTATGGCTACACCTTC
>TRBJ2-1|TRBV7-2|few|NA
CASSQQVSSDNEQFF
TGTGCCAGCAGCCAACAGGTTAGCTCAGACAATGAGCAGTTCTTC
>TRBJ2-1|TRBV7-2|NA|NA
CASSLSRFPVEFF
TGTGCCAGCAGTTTAAGTCGCTTCCCGGTGGAGTTCTTC
>TRBJ1-2|TRBV20-1|NA|NA
CSASPGQNYGYTF
TGCAGTGCTTCCCCGGGCCAAAACTATGGCTACACCTTC
>TRBJ1-2|TRBV5-1|few|NA
CAGSPDGIYGYTF
TGCGCCGGCAGCCCGGACGGGATCTACGGCTACACCTTC
>TRBJ2-1|TRBV6-5|NA|NA
CASSYRTFAGYNEQFF
TGTGCCAGCAGTTACAGAACCTTCGCGGGCTACAATGAGCAGTTCTTC
>TRBJ2-7|TRBV10-3|few|NA
CAISEGVTASSYEQYF
TGTGCCATCAGTGAGGGTGTAACAGCGAGCTCCTACGAGCAGTACTTC
>TRBJ2-1|TRBV7-3|NA|TRBD1
CASSLDRAAHNEQFF
TGTGCCAGCAGCCTTGACAGGGCAGCGCACAATGAGCAGTTCTTC
>TRBJ2-1|TRBV4-1|NA|NA
CASSRQVASDEQFF
TGCGCCAGCAGCCGCCAAGTTGCTAGCGATGAGCAGTTCTTC
>TRBJ1-2|TRBV29-1|NA|NA
CGVEGGGVYTF
TGCGGCGTTGAAGGAGGTGGAGTCTACACCTTC
>TRBJ2-1|TRBV5-1|many|NA
CASSPRGGVYNEQFF
TGCGCCAGCAGCCCCCGGGGCGGGGTCTACAATGAGCAGTTCTTC
>TRBJ1-5|TRBV4-1|NA|NA
CASSQGRDANQPQHF
TGCGCCAGCAGCCAAGGCCGGGACGCCAATCAGCCCCAGCATTTT
>TRBJ1-2|TRBV7-9|NA|NA
CASSLGDTGNYGYTF
TGTGCCAGCAGCTTAGGGGACACGGGGAACTATGGCTACACCTTC
>TRBJ1-1|TRBV2|NA|TRBD1
CASGGQGGWTEAFF
TGTGCCAGCGGAGGACAGGGTGGATGGACTGAAGCTTTCTTT
>TRBJ2-1|TRBV4-2|few|NA
CASSQENSVVYNEQFF
TGTGCCAGCAGCCAAGAAAACTCGGTCGTATACAATGAGCAGTTCTTC
>TRBJ2-7|TRBV20-1|NA|TRBD2
CSARGQLAGATYEQYF
TGCAGTGCTAGAGGCCAGCTAGCGGGGGCAACCTACGAGCAGTACTTC
>TRBJ2-7|TRBV12-3/TRBV12-4|NA|NA
CASSNTDIASYEQYF
TGTGCCAGCAGTAATACGGACATCGCGTCCTACGAGCAGTACTTC
>TRBJ2-3|TRBV9|many|NA
CASSFRQSTDTQYF
TGTGCCAGCAGCTTCCGACAATCCACAGATACGCAGTATTTT
>TRBJ2-7|TRBV20-1|once|NA
CSASPVGGSYEQYF
TGCAGTGCTAGCCCGGTAGGGGGTTCCTACGAGCAGTACTTC
>TRBJ1-6|TRBV20-1|few|NA
CSARDLLSQSDNSPLHF
TGCAGTGCTAGAGATCTGTTATCCCAATCCGATAATTCACCCCTCCACTTT
>TRBJ2-7|TRBV9|NA|NA
CASSVDGALKGEQYF
TGTGCCAGCAGCGTAGACGGGGCTCTTAAGGGCGAGCAGTACTTC